Following are 2 T cell receptor beta chains from one sample sequenced in a study of cytomegalovirus exposure and HLA in healthy donors. PCR was performed using 60 Vbeta and 13 Jbeta primers. Libraries were prepared by immunoSEQ multiplex PCR; TCRdb keeps only in-frame clonotypes and omits some of them. Of around 110,000 clones in the sample, approximately 80% were seen once. Material for sequencing was PBMCs. These receptor sequences come from a man aged 25-45 years in good health and CMV-seropositive.

The rearrangement uses TRBV11-2 and TRBJ1-2; TRBD1 matches 8 bases. The J segment lost 5 bases and the V segment lost 5 bases, leaving 7 bases of the junction unmatched. Germline V gene sequence: CDR1 SGHAT, CDR2 FQNNGV. The CDR3 loop spans 14 amino acids. The CDR3 coding sequence is TGTGCCAGCAGCCTACCAGACAGGGGTTATGGCTACACCTTC. Translated, it gives CASSLPDRGYGYTF.

V usage is TRBV19 and J usage is TRBJ1-4, with D unresolved. The CDR3 is 16 amino acids. Germline V lookup: CDR1 LNHDA, CDR2 SQIVND (reference sequence). V lost 8 bases to trimming and J lost 3 bases, with 19 bases between them. The CDR3 sequence is CASSRSRGLPNEKLFF. CDR3 DNA: TGTGCCAGTTCCCGCTCTCGGGGATTACCTAATGAAAAACTGTTTTTT.